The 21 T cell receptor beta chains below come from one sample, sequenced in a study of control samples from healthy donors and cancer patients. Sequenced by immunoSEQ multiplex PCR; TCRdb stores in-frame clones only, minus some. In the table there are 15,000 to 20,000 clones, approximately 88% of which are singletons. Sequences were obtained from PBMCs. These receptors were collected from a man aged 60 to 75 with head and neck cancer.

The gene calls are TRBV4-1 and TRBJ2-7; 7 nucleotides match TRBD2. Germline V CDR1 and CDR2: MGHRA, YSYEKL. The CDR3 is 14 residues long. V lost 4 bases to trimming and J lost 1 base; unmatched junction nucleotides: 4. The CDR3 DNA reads TGCGCCAGCAGCCGGTCCGGGGGGTCCTACGAGCAGTACTTC. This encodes CASSRSGGSYEQYF.

CDR3 DNA sequence: TGTGCCAGCAGCCACGACAGGGGCGGCCAGCCCCAGCATTTT. Translation: CASSHDRGGQPQHF. The chain is built from TRBV11-2 and TRBJ1-5; 8 nucleotides agree with TRBD1. Losses at the gene ends were 5 bases for V and 7 bases for J; bases not matched to a gene: 7. Germline CDR1 SGHAT, CDR2 FQNNGV. This CDR3 has 14 amino acids. Full variable domain (remainder filled in from reference TRBV11-2 and TRBJ1-5): EAGVAQSPRYKIIEKRQSVAFWCNPISGHATLYWYQQILGQGPKLLIQFQNNGVVDDSQLPKDRFSAERLKGVDSTLKIQPAKLEDSAVYLCASSHDRGGQPQHFGDGTRLSIL.

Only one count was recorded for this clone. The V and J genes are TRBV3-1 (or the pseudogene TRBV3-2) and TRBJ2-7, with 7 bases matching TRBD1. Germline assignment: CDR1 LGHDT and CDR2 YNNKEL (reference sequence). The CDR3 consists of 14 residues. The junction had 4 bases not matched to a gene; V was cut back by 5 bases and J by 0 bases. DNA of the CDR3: TGTGCCAGCAGCTACAGGGGAAGCTCCTACGAGCAGTACTTC. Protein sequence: CASSYRGSSYEQYF.

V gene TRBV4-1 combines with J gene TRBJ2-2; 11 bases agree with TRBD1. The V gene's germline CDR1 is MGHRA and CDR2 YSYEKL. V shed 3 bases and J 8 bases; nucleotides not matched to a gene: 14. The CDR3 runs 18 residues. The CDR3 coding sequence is TGCGCCAGCAGCCAGTATCACGGGACAGGGGGTAGTCAAGGGGAGCTGTTTTTT. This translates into CASSQYHGTGGSQGELFF.

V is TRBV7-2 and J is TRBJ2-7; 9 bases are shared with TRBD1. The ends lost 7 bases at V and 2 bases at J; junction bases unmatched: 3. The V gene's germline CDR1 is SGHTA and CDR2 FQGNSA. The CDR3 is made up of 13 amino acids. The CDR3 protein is CASKRQGAYEQYF. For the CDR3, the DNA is TGTGCCAGCAAGCGACAGGGGGCCTACGAGCAGTACTTC.

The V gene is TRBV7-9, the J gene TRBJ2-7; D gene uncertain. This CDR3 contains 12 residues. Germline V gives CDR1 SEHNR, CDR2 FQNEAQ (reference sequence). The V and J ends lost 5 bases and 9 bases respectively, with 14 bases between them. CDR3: CASSPQGLGQYF. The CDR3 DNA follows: TGTGCCAGCAGCCCTCAAGGGCTCGGGCAGTACTTC.

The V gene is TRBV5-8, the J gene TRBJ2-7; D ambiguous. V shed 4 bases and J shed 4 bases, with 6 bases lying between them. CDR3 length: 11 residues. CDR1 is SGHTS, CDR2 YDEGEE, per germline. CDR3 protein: CASSPKYEQYF. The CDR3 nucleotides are TGTGCCAGCAGCCCGAAATACGAGCAGTACTTC.

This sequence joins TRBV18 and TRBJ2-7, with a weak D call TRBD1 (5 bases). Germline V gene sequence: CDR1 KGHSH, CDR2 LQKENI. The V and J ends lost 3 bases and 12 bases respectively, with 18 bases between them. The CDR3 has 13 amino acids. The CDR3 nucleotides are TGTGCCAGCTCACCTAGGGGTACAGGCTCAAGGTACTTC. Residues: CASSPRGTGSRYF.

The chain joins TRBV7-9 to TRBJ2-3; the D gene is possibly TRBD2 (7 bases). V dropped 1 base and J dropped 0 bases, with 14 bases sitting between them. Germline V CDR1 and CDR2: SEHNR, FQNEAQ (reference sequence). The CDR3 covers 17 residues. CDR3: CASSLGNGGPSTDTQYF. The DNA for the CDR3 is TGTGCCAGCAGCTTAGGAAACGGGGGGCCGAGCACAGATACGCAGTATTTT.

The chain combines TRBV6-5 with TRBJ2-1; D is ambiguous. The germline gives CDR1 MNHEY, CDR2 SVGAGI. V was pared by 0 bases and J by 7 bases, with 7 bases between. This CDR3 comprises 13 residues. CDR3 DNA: TGTGCCAGCAGTTACTCCCCCACGAATGAGCAGTTCTTC. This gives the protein CASSYSPTNEQFF.

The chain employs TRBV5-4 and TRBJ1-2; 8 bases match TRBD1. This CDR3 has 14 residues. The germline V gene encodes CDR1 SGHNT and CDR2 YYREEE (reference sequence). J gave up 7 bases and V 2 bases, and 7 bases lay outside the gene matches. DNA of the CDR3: TGTGCCAGCAGCTTACCCCGGACAGGGCGTGGCTACACCTTC. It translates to CASSLPRTGRGYTF.

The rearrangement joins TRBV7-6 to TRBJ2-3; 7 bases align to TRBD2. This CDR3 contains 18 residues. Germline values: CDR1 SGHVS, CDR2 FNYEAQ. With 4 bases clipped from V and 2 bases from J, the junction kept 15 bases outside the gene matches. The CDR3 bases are TGTGCCAGCAGCTCACGCCCAGGTCAGGCGGGGGACACAGATACGCAGTATTTT. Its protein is CASSSRPGQAGDTDTQYF.

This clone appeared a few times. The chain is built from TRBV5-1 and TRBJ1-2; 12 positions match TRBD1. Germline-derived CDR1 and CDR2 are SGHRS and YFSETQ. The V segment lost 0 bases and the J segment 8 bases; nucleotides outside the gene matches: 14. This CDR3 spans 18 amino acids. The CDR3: CASSLAGTGGAKNPGYTF. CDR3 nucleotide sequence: TGCGCCAGCAGCTTGGCCGGGACAGGGGGCGCAAAGAACCCCGGCTACACCTTC. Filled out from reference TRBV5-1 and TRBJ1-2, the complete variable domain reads KAGVTQTPRYLIKTRGQQVTLSCSPISGHRSVSWYQQTPGQGLQFLFEYFSETQRNKGNFPGRFSGRQFSNSRSEMNVSTLELGDSALYLCASSLAGTGGAKNPGYTFGSGTRLTVV.

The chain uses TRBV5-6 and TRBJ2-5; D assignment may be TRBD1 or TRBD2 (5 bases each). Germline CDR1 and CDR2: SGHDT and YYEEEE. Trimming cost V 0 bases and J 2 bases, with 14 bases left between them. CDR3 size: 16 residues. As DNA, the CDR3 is TGTGCCAGCAGCTTGGCCGGGGTAAAGGGGCAAGAGACCCAGTACTTC. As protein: CASSLAGVKGQETQYF.

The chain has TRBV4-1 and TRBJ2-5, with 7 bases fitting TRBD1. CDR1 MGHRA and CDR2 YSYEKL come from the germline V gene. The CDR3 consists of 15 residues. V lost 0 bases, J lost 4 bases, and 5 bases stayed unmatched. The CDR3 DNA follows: TGCGCCAGCAGCCAAGACAGGGGGATGGGAGAGACCCAGTACTTC. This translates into CASSQDRGMGETQYF.

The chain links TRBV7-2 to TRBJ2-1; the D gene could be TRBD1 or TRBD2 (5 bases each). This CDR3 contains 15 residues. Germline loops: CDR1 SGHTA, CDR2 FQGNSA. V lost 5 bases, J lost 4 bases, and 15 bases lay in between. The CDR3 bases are TGTGCCAGCAGCCCCTTCAGAGGGGATTACAATGAGCAGTTCTTC. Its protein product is CASSPFRGDYNEQFF.

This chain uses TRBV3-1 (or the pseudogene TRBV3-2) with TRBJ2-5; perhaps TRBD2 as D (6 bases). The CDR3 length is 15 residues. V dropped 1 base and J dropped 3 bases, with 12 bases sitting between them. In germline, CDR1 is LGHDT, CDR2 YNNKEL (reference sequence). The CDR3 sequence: CASSQGRGLKETQYF. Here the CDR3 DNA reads TGTGCCAGCAGCCAAGGCCGGGGACTTAAAGAGACCCAGTACTTC.

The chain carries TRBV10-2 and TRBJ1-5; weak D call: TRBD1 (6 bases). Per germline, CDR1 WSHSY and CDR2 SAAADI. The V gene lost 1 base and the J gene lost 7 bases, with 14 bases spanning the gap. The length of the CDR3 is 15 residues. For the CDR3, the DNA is TGCGCCAGCAGTGAGTGGGGGGGCTACAGGCAGCCCCAGCATTTT. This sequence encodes CASSEWGGYRQPQHF.

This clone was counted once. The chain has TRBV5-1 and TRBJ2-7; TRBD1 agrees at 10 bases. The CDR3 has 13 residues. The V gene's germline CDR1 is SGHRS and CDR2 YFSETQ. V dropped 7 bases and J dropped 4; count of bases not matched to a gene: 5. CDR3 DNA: TGCGCCAGCCCGCCGGGACAGGGGTACGAGCAGTACTTC. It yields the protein CASPPGQGYEQYF.

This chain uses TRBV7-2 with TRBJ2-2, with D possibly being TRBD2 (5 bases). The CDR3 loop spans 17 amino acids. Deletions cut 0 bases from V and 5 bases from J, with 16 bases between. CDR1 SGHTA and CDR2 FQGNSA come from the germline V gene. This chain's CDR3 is CASSLAEVGVLTGELFF. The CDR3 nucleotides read TGTGCCAGCAGCTTAGCGGAGGTCGGTGTCTTAACCGGGGAGCTGTTTTTT.

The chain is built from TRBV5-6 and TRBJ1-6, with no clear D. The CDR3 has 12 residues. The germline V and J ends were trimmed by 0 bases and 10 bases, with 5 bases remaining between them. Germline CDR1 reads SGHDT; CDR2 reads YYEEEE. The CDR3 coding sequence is TGTGCCAGCAGCTTGGCCAAATCACCCCTCCACTTT. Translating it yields CASSLAKSPLHF.